Below are 21 T cell receptor beta chains sequenced from a single sample in a study of blood T cell repertoires in COVID-19. The table came from immunoSEQ multiplex PCR; TCRdb's copy has only in-frame clones and leaves some out. This table has approximately 70,000 clones, approximately 89% appearing once. The sequenced sample consisted of peripheral blood. The receptors were gathered from a man aged 50 or older with COVID-19, enrolled during active disease.

The V and J genes are TRBV7-6 and TRBJ2-2; 14 bases are shared with TRBD2. J lost 4 bases, V lost 4 bases, and 8 bases had no gene match. This CDR3 region has 18 residues. The germline gives CDR1 SGHVS, CDR2 FNYEAQ. The CDR3 spells CASSSTSGRAISTGELFF. The CDR3 DNA sequence: TGTGCCAGCAGCTCGACTAGCGGGAGGGCCATTAGCACCGGGGAGCTGTTTTTT.

The rearrangement links TRBV19 to TRBJ2-7, with no clear D. CDR1 and CDR2 from the germline V gene are LNHDA and SQIVND (reference sequence). With 5 bases removed from V and 0 bases from J, the gap between germline ends came to 14 bases. The CDR3 runs to 15 residues. The CDR3: CASSDHARSSYEQYF. In DNA, the CDR3 is TGTGCCAGTAGTGACCATGCGAGGAGCTCCTACGAGCAGTACTTC. Together with reference TRBV19 and TRBJ2-7, the CDR3 gives the full variable domain: DGGITQSPKYLFRKEGQNVTLSCEQNLNHDAMYWYRQDPGQGLRLIYYSQIVNDFQKGDIAEGYSVSREKKESFPLTVTSAQKNPTAFYLCASSDHARSSYEQYFGPGTRLTVT.

The J gene is TRBJ2-7, the V gene TRBV2; a weak D match, TRBD1 (5 bases). The germline CDR1 and CDR2 sequences are SNHLY and FYNNEI. The CDR3 consists of 14 residues. Trimming removed 4 bases at V and 2 bases at J, with 12 bases between. CDR3 nucleotides: TGTGCCAGCAGTGGACGTCCAGGGACCTACGAGCAGTACGTC. This sequence encodes CASSGRPGTYEQYV.

This clone was observed a handful of times. J is TRBJ1-6 and V is TRBV6-5, with 7 bases aligning to TRBD1. The CDR3 contains 12 residues. Germline V gives CDR1 MNHEY, CDR2 SVGAGI. V was pared by 11 bases and J by 6 bases, with 4 bases of the junction left unmatched. Written as DNA, the CDR3 is TGTGCCGGCCGGGACAGTAATTCACCCCTCCACTTT. This sequence encodes CAGRDSNSPLHF.

V is TRBV5-6 and J is TRBJ1-3; D is uncertain. V lost 4 bases and J lost 0, with 11 bases in between. The germline gives CDR1 SGHDT, CDR2 YYEEEE. CDR3 length: 15 amino acids. CDR3 DNA: TGTGCCAGCAGCCCAATCCGGGACTCTGGAAACACCATATATTTT. This translates into CASSPIRDSGNTIYF.

The chain employs TRBV10-3 and TRBJ2-2; 8 bases line up with TRBD1. The germline V gene encodes CDR1 ENHRY and CDR2 SYGVKD. This CDR3 is 14 amino acids long. The V gene end was trimmed by 9 bases and the J gene end by 6 bases; junction bases not matched to a gene: 9. In DNA, the CDR3 is TGTGCCATTCGCGGACAGGGTATGTCCGGGGAGCTGTTTTTT. Protein: CAIRGQGMSGELFF.

The rearrangement uses TRBV28 and TRBJ2-7; perhaps TRBD1 as D (6 bases). Looked up from germline, CDR1 is MDHEN and CDR2 is SYDVKM. The CDR3 is made up of 14 amino acids. V lost 4 bases, J lost 3 bases, and 13 bases lay in between. DNA for the CDR3: TGTGCCAGCAGTTGGACAGTTTGGGACTACGAGCAGTACTTC. It specifies CASSWTVWDYEQYF.

This chain joins TRBV7-2 and TRBJ2-7, with D possibly TRBD2 on 6 matching bases. In germline, CDR1 is SGHTA, CDR2 FQGNSA. V was trimmed by 1 base and J by 2 bases, leaving 12 bases between them. This CDR3 contains 15 residues. CDR3: CASSLGAGPTYEQYF. The CDR3 bases are TGTGCCAGCAGCTTAGGGGCGGGACCGACCTACGAGCAGTACTTC. Looking up the rest from reference TRBV7-2 and TRBJ2-7 gives the full variable domain: GAGVSQSPSNKVTEKGKDVELRCDPISGHTALYWYRQSLGQGLEFLIYFQGNSAPDKSGLPSDRFSAERTGGSVSTLTIQRTQQEDSAVYLCASSLGAGPTYEQYFGPGTRLTVT.

The chain has TRBV14 and TRBJ2-7, with 9 bases matching TRBD1. Per germline, CDR1 SGHDN and CDR2 FVKESK. V lost 3 bases to trimming and J lost 1 base; unmatched junction nucleotides: 13. The CDR3 contains 18 residues. CDR3 in amino acids: CASSQRPNGTGFSYEQYV. The CDR3 nucleotides read TGTGCCAGCAGCCAGAGACCTAACGGGACAGGGTTTTCCTACGAGCAGTACGTC.

The chain couples TRBV27 to TRBJ1-2, with 12 bases matching TRBD1. The V gene's germline CDR1 is MNHEY and CDR2 SMNVEV (reference sequence). V shed 8 bases, J shed 7 bases, and the junction held 8 bases outside the gene matches. The CDR3 runs 14 residues. The CDR3 loop is CASVPGQGAGGYTF. The CDR3 DNA reads as TGTGCCAGCGTACCGGGACAGGGGGCTGGTGGCTACACCTTC.

The rearrangement uses TRBV18 and TRBJ1-2; D is unclear. V was pared by 2 bases and J by 3 bases, with 7 bases between. This CDR3 spans 13 amino acids. Germline assignment: CDR1 KGHSH and CDR2 LQKENI. The CDR3 region is CASSPTVYYGYTF. Written as DNA, the CDR3 is TGTGCCAGCTCACCAACAGTGTACTATGGCTACACCTTC.

The V call is TRBV6-5, the J call TRBJ2-7; 9 bases agree with TRBD2. V dropped 3 bases and J dropped 5; count of bases not matched to a gene: 8. This CDR3 has 15 amino acids. Germline V gene sequence: CDR1 MNHEY, CDR2 SVGAGI. CDR3: CASSYSGTSFDEQYV. CDR3 DNA sequence: TGTGCCAGCAGTTATTCCGGGACTAGCTTCGACGAGCAGTACGTC.

This chain uses TRBV9 with TRBJ2-3; TRBD2 matches at 14 bases. J gave up 6 bases and V 5 bases, and 14 bases lay outside the gene matches. The length of the CDR3 is 18 residues. Germline CDR1 and CDR2: SGDLS and YYNGEE. The CDR3 is CASSFGLAGGPVLDTQYF. CDR3 bases: TGTGCCAGCAGTTTTGGACTAGCGGGAGGTCCCGTCTTGGATACGCAGTATTTT.

The rearrangement links TRBV7-9 to TRBJ2-5; unclear D gene. Germline CDR1 is SEHNR and CDR2 is FQNEAQ (reference sequence). The CDR3 length is 12 residues. Trimming cost V 2 bases and J 5 bases, with 6 bases left between them. CDR3 sequence: CASSLTSETQYF. CDR3 nucleotide sequence: TGTGCCAGCAGCTTAACTTCGGAGACCCAGTACTTC. The full variable domain, in which reference TRBV7-9 and TRBJ2-5 provide the parts outside the CDR3, is DTGVSQNPRHKITKRGQNVTFRCDPISEHNRLYWYRQTLGQGPEFLTYFQNEAQLEKSRLLSDRFSAERPKGSFSTLEIQRTEQGDSAMYLCASSLTSETQYFGPGTRLLVL.

The chain uses TRBV7-2 and TRBJ2-1; 7 bases fit TRBD2. The CDR3 spans 15 residues. Unmatched junction bases numbered 4, after V lost 1 base and J lost 4 bases. Germline-derived CDR1 and CDR2 are SGHTA and FQGNSA. DNA for the CDR3: TGTGCCAGCAGCTTAGATCTAGCGGCGTACAATGAGCAGTTCTTC. Its translation is CASSLDLAAYNEQFF.

A single count supports this clone. The genes are TRBV5-8 and TRBJ1-5; D is perhaps TRBD1 (5 bases). CDR1 and CDR2 from the germline V gene are SGHTS and YDEGEE. This CDR3 region has 15 residues. V was shortened by 0 bases and J by 5 bases, with 12 bases between the two germline ends. In DNA form, the CDR3 reads TGTGCCAGCAGCTTGGGTCAGGGTTCCTATCAGCCCCAGCATTTT. Its protein product is CASSLGQGSYQPQHF.

The V call is TRBV19, the J call TRBJ2-2; 7 nucleotides line up with TRBD2. Germline V CDR1 and CDR2: LNHDA, SQIVND (reference sequence). The ends lost 5 bases at V and 0 bases at J; junction bases unmatched: 0. The length of the CDR3 is 14 residues. The CDR3 sequence: CASSGGANTGELFF. The CDR3 nucleotides are TGTGCCAGTAGTGGGGGGGCGAACACCGGGGAGCTGTTTTTT.

This rearrangement joins TRBV6-5 to TRBJ2-7; TRBD2 matches 10 bases. The germline CDR1 and CDR2 sequences are MNHEY and SVGAGI. The V segment lost 5 bases and the J segment 4 bases; nucleotides outside the gene matches: 5. This CDR3 region has 14 residues. CDR3 nucleotides: TGTGCCAGCAGTCCGCGACTAGCGGGTTACGAGCAGTACGTC. Translating gives CASSPRLAGYEQYV.

This sequence joins TRBV2 and TRBJ2-7, with TRBD1 matching 7 bases. The V gene's germline CDR1 is SNHLY and CDR2 FYNNEI. The CDR3 length is 16 residues. V shed 2 bases, J shed 2 bases, and the junction held 9 bases outside the gene matches. The CDR3 loop is CASSEFIGQGAYEQYV. Written as DNA, the CDR3 is TGTGCCAGCAGTGAATTTATAGGCCAGGGGGCCTACGAGCAGTACGTC.

V is TRBV6-6 and J is TRBJ2-1, with a possible D match to TRBD2 (5 bases). Germline V gene data show CDR1 as MNHNY and CDR2 as SVGAGI (reference sequence). Trimming cost V 5 bases and J 1 base, with 18 bases left between them. The CDR3 sequence is 17 residues long. CDR3 nucleotides: TGTGCCAGCAGTCGATCCACTAGTTTAGTTTCCTACAATGAGCAGTTCTTC. It encodes CASSRSTSLVSYNEQFF.

The V and J genes are TRBV2 and TRBJ1-5; no reliable D call. V was pared by 6 bases and J by 0 bases, with 12 bases between. Germline V gene data show CDR1 as SNHLY and CDR2 as FYNNEI. The CDR3 extends over 15 amino acids. The CDR3 DNA is TGTGCCAGCAGATACGACATAACTAGCAATCAGCCCCAGCATTTT. Translated: CASRYDITSNQPQHF.